These T cell receptor beta chains were read from a single sample in a study of shared clonotypes between healthy human individuals. Some clones are missing from TCRdb's copy, which holds only in-frame ones; the method was immunoSEQ multiplex PCR. Of roughly 2,000,000 clones in the sample, roughly 95% were seen once. The specimen sequenced was naive CD8+ T cells sorted from blood. All receptors come from a man in his late teens or twenties in good health. The CDR3 runs from the conserved cysteine through the conserved F or W.

v_gene | CDR3aa
TRBV11-2 | CASSLDITGIFTEAFF
TRBV6-5 | CASGPGLAGEKLFF
TRBV9 | CASSVALEGYEQYF
TRBV7-9 | CASSLAGPIQETQYF
TRBV2 | CASSATSGHYNEQFF
TRBV9 | CASSVAGQGSAYEQYF
TRBV2 | CASSVVESSYNEQFF
TRBV6-5 | CASSYSGQMNTEAFF
TRBV27 | CASSSLAGGGDTQYF
TRBV5-6 | CASSLDRSYEQYF
TRBV9 | CASSGRGDNEQFF
TRBV4-2 | CASSLSFGADEQFF
TRBV10-1 | CASSESASPGETQYF
TRBV11-2 | CASSLGPGPIYNEQFF
TRBV4-1 | CASSQLAGADEQYF
TRBV4-1 | CASSQDLDSEGWTGELFF
TRBV5-4 | CASRLGGGGTEAFF
TRBV28 | CASSLSGFQETQYF
TRBV7-9 | CASSGGTGINEQFF
TRBV2 | CASSSTTDSSYNNEQFF
TRBV4-1 | CASSQSVSGSYEQYF
TRBV29-1 | CSAQGAEGTDTQYF